The TCR beta chain under discussion was sequenced for a study of T cell changes during pregnancy in multiple sclerosis (dated by TCRdb to about 2019). Broadly, across the study: In women with multiple sclerosis, the researchers looked at how the T cell repertoire shifted as pregnancy progressed.

Libraries were built with the immunoSEQ multiplex PCR assay. In its TCRdb copy, this immuneACCESS table keeps in-frame sequences only and misses some clones. Where compared with another copy, unresolved V genes explain less than half of these, and the others have no known cause. Counted in this sample were about 83,000 clones; about 90% of them appeared once. 3.5% to 4% of the sample belongs to the ten largest clones. With respect to this clone: Its specific antigen is unknown. The record has no base qualities; no much larger clone is one base away.

The source was PBMCs, collected in the first trimester of pregnancy. This clonotype was sampled from a female donor in good health, serving as a control in a pregnancy study. Some clones in this sample may be carry-over from other donors' samples.

The CDR3 here reads CASSAGGQAGNTIYF. The DNA sequence is given as TGCGCCAGCAGCGCGGGAGGACAGGCTGGAAACACCATATATTTT. The chain is made from TRBV5-1 and TRBJ1-3, with 7 bases matching TRBD1. The germline V gene supplies CDR1 SGHRS and CDR2 YFSETQ. The CDR3 has 15 amino acids, counting the end cysteine and phenylalanine. Only CDR3 DNA is held: 45 bases, read in frame from base 1. Compared with germline, V lacks 4 bases and J lacks 2 bases; bases without a gene match: 6.